The 14 T cell receptor beta chains in this list originate from one sample, sequenced in a study of T cells in Graves' hyperthyroidism and ophthalmopathy. Amplified TCR beta CDR3 regions derived from RNA transcripts. The TCR CDR3 first-round RT-PCR relied on the HTBI primer set. Using its own MiXCR run on the multiplex PCR reads, TCRdb lists one record per CDR3 protein. The data contain about 350,000 distinct CDR3 sequences, 12% to 15% of them singletons. The sample was blood. All receptors come from a woman in her fifties or sixties with Graves' ophthalmopathy.

This clonotype was recorded many times. The chain is built from TRBV2 and TRBJ2-1; TRBD2 agrees at 9 bases. V lost 10 bases, J lost 8 bases, and 15 bases stayed unmatched. Germline loops: CDR1 SNHLY, CDR2 FYNNEI. The CDR3 runs 15 residues. The CDR3 DNA sequence: TGTGCCACCAGCGGCGCGGGAGGGCCTGGGGATGAGCAGTTCTTC. Translated, it gives CATSGAGGPGDEQFF.

This clonotype appeared many times. The chain recombines TRBV10-3 with TRBJ2-7, with 9 bases matching TRBD1. The CDR3 covers 15 residues. Germline-derived CDR1 and CDR2 are ENHRY and SYGVKD. V was clipped by 0 bases and J by 4 bases; unmatched bases: 4. The CDR3 DNA is TGTGCCATCAGTGAGTCGAGGACAGGGGAATACGAGCAGTACTTC. As protein: CAISESRTGEYEQYF.

Many counts were recorded for this clonotype. CDR3 loop: CASSHDRSNEQFF. The CDR3 coding sequence is TGTGCCAGCAGCCATGACAGGTCCAATGAGCAGTTCTTC. V is TRBV7-9 and J is TRBJ2-1; TRBD1 is a possible D gene (6 bases). In germline, CDR1 is SEHNR, CDR2 FQNEAQ (reference sequence). The V end lost 5 bases, the J end lost 6 bases, and 11 bases lay between the germline ends. The CDR3 runs to 13 residues.

A remark on this clonotype: A junction boundary mismatches the germline segment, possibly from a read error. This rearrangement joins TRBV5-4 to TRBJ2-7; 9 bases align to TRBD1. Per germline, CDR1 SGHNT and CDR2 YYREEE (reference sequence). The CDR3 is made up of 16 amino acids. The CDR3 sequence is CASSPGPGTGSYEQHF. The CDR3 DNA is TGTGCCAGCAGCCCGGGCCCCGGGACAGGGTCCTACGAGCAGCACTTC.

This clonotype was detected many times. This chain links TRBV6-1 with TRBJ2-3; D remains ambiguous. Germline assignment: CDR1 MNHNS and CDR2 SASEGT. The CDR3 consists of 14 residues. Trimming pared 5 bases from V and 6 bases from J, leaving 15 bases between. This CDR3 reads CASSPSWGSDTQYF. The DNA for the CDR3 is TGTGCCAGCAGTCCTTCCTGGGGTTCGGATACGCAGTATTTT.

This clonotype was seen at least ten times. The gene calls are TRBV2 and TRBJ2-2; tentatively, D is TRBD1 (5 bases). Looked up from germline, CDR1 is SNHLY and CDR2 is FYNNEI. This CDR3 region has 12 residues. V lost 9 bases to trimming and J lost 7 bases, with 12 bases between them. DNA of the CDR3: TGTGCCAGAAATAGGGGTCACGGGGAGCTGTTTTTT. Protein product: CARNRGHGELFF.

The J gene is TRBJ2-1, the V gene TRBV28, with 8 bases fitting TRBD2. The length of the CDR3 is 13 residues. Germline V lookup: CDR1 MDHEN, CDR2 SYDVKM. V trimming: 6 bases; J trimming: 8 bases; junction bases outside the gene matches: 6. This chain's CDR3 is CASSRGRLHEQFF. CDR3 sequence (DNA): TGTGCCAGCAGCCGCGGGAGGCTTCATGAGCAGTTCTTC.

This clonotype was detected ten times or more. The chain has TRBV6-2 or TRBV6-3 and TRBJ2-7, with D perhaps matching TRBD1 (6 bases). The CDR3 is 15 amino acids. The V and J ends lost 6 bases and 2 bases respectively, with 17 bases between them. Germline V CDR1 and CDR2: MNHEY, SVGEGT. CDR3 in DNA: TGTGCCAGCAGCCCTGTCCGGACAGAGACCTACGAGCAGTACTTC. Protein: CASSPVRTETYEQYF.

Points on this clonotype: A much larger clone lies one base from this, so it may be a read error. The V gene is TRBV7-8, the J gene TRBJ2-5; 9 nucleotides match TRBD2. In germline, CDR1 is SGHVS, CDR2 FQNEAQ. The CDR3 has 15 amino acids. The CDR3 sequence is CDSLAGLADQETQYF. CDR3 nucleotides: TGTGACAGCCTAGCGGGACTAGCCGATCAAGAGACCCAGTACTTC.

The chain recombines TRBV9 with TRBJ2-7, with D tentatively TRBD2 (6 bases). The V and J ends lost 0 bases and 5 bases respectively, with 15 bases between them. Germline CDR1 reads SGDLS; CDR2 reads YYNGEE. The CDR3 covers 15 residues. Written as DNA, the CDR3 is TGTGCCAGCAGCGTAGTGGGGGGTCCAGGCAACGAGCAGTACTTC. Protein product: CASSVVGGPGNEQYF.

This clonotype showed up many times. The genes are TRBV11-2 and TRBJ2-7; 11 bases map to TRBD1. The germline CDR1 and CDR2 sequences are SGHAT and FQNNGV. The V segment lost 3 bases and the J segment 6 bases; nucleotides outside the gene matches: 7. The CDR3 covers 15 residues. CDR3 loop: CASSFPRGQGGEQYF. In DNA, the CDR3 is TGTGCCAGCAGCTTTCCCCGGGGACAGGGGGGCGAGCAGTACTTC.

This clonotype turned up a few times. The rearrangement uses TRBV5-1 and TRBJ2-7; 8 bases align to TRBD2. The CDR3 covers 15 residues. J gave up 6 bases and V 5 bases, and 13 bases lay outside the gene matches. Per germline, CDR1 SGHRS and CDR2 YFSETQ. CDR3 in DNA: TGCGCCAGCAGTCGGGGGGGGGGTTCCCTCGTCGAGCAGTACTTC. Protein product: CASSRGGGSLVEQYF. The full variable domain, completed using reference TRBV5-1 and TRBJ2-7, is KAGVTQTPRYLIKTRGQQVTLSCSPISGHRSVSWYQQTPGQGLQFLFEYFSETQRNKGNFPGRFSGRQFSNSRSEMNVSTLELGDSALYLCASSRGGGSLVEQYFGPGTRLTVT.

At least ten counts were recorded for this clonotype. This chain connects TRBV20-1 to TRBJ1-5, with 9 bases matching TRBD1. The CDR3 totals 14 residues. Germline V gene sequence: CDR1 DFQATT, CDR2 SNEGSKA (reference sequence). The J segment lost 4 bases and the V segment lost 4 bases, leaving 5 bases of the junction unmatched. The CDR3 region is CSAITGGGNQPQHF. Written as DNA, the CDR3 is TGCAGTGCTATCACAGGGGGCGGAAATCAGCCCCAGCATTTT.

This clonotype was found many times. V is TRBV27 and J is TRBJ2-3, with TRBD1 matching over 8 bases. This CDR3 is 16 amino acids long. V trimming: 5 bases; J trimming: 4 bases; junction bases outside the gene matches: 11. Germline CDR1 reads MNHEY; CDR2 reads SMNVEV (reference sequence). The CDR3 region is CASSPWTGLGPDTQYF. CDR3 bases: TGTGCCAGCAGTCCGTGGACAGGGTTAGGTCCAGATACGCAGTATTTT.